The rows below give T cell receptor beta chains drawn from one sample of a study of glioma-infiltrating T cells after dendritic cell vaccination. Only in-frame clones appear in the TCRdb table, and some are missing; sequencing was by immunoSEQ multiplex PCR. The data hold fewer than 90,000 clones, with around 83% observed a single time. The specimen was blood, collected after dendritic cell vaccination. The receptors were sampled from a human donor with glioblastoma. Both conserved end residues are part of each CDR3. D genes are given only for firm matches. Expanded clones are given a class, and other clones once, few, many or no size at all.

clone_size d_call j_call v_call cdr3_aa cdr3_nt
. . TRBJ2-3 TRBV29-1 CSVRDSVSPDTQYF TGCAGCGTTCGGGACTCCGTCTCGCCAGATACGCAGTATTTT
few TRBD1 TRBJ1-6 TRBV4-3 CASSLRQGGTPLHF TGCGCCAGCAGCCTTAGACAGGGGGGGACACCCCTCCACTTT
. TRBD2 TRBJ2-1 TRBV11-3 CASSLGVAGGPVNEQFF TGTGCCAGCAGCTTAGGAGTAGCGGGGGGGCCGGTCAATGAGCAGTTCTTC
. . TRBJ1-6 TRBV7-2 CASSPRRGEYNSPLHF TGTGCCAGCAGCCCCCGCAGGGGAGAGTATAATTCACCCCTCCACTTT
. TRBD2 TRBJ2-1 TRBV7-2 CASSPAGVAGALGEQFF TGTGCCAGCAGCCCCGCCGGGGTAGCGGGGGCCCTGGGTGAGCAGTTCTTC
few . TRBJ1-5 TRBV9 CASSVGGERNQPQHF TGTGCCAGCAGCGTAGGCGGGGAACGCAATCAGCCCCAGCATTTT
. TRBD1 TRBJ1-5 TRBV18 CASSRDRADQPQHF TGTGCCAGCTCACGGGACAGGGCTGATCAGCCCCAGCATTTT
. TRBD1 TRBJ1-1 TRBV7-9 CASSLGTGGEAFF TGTGCCAGCAGCTTAGGGACAGGGGGCGAAGCTTTCTTT
. . TRBJ1-2 TRBV7-2 CASSPGQGNNYGYTF TGTGCCAGCAGCCCTGGGCAGGGCAATAACTATGGCTACACCTTC
. . TRBJ2-7 TRBV7-8 CASSQYRDNLYEQYF TGTGCCAGCAGCCAATACCGGGACAACCTCTACGAGCAGTACTTC
. . TRBJ1-5 TRBV9 CASSRTGDNQPQHF TGTGCCAGCAGCAGAACGGGAGACAATCAGCCCCAGCATTTT
. . TRBJ1-3 TRBV6-1 CASRPWRRDLYF TGTGCCAGCAGGCCCTGGCGGCGGGACCTATATTTT
once . TRBJ2-6 TRBV29-1 CSVAVSSGANVLTF TGCAGCGTCGCAGTAAGCTCTGGGGCCAACGTCCTGACTTTC
once . TRBJ1-2 TRBV30 CAWRTGPDYGYTF TGTGCCTGGAGGACAGGACCAGACTATGGCTACACCTTC
few TRBD1 TRBJ1-4 TRBV4-3 CASSQDRVRGRGGEKLFF TGCGCCAGCAGCCAAGATCGGGTCAGGGGGCGCGGAGGTGAAAAACTGTTTTTT
. . TRBJ1-2 TRBV6-1 CASSVGPLYGYTF TGTGCCAGCAGTGTCGGTCCGTTGTATGGCTACACCTTC
. TRBD1 TRBJ2-1 TRBV4-1 CASSQEGQDPYNEQFF TGCGCCAGCAGCCAAGAGGGACAGGATCCATACAATGAGCAGTTCTTC
. TRBD1 TRBJ2-7 TRBV6-5 CASSPTGGNEYEQYF TGTGCCAGCAGCCCGACAGGGGGCAACGAGTACGAGCAGTACTTC
once TRBD1 TRBJ1-5 TRBV30 CAWSPGGDGQPQHF TGTGCCTGGAGTCCAGGGGGCGATGGTCAGCCCCAGCATTTT
. TRBD1 TRBJ1-2 TRBV29-1 CSVRDRVDYGYTF TGCAGCGTGCGGGACAGGGTAGACTATGGCTACACCTTC
. . TRBJ1-2 TRBV19 CASMERGGPLGYTF TGTGCCAGTATGGAACGCGGAGGGCCCCTTGGCTACACCTTC
. . TRBJ2-7 TRBV7-6 CASSPDTYEQYF TGTGCCAGCAGCCCGGACACCTACGAGCAGTACTTC
. TRBD1 TRBJ1-4 TRBV6-1 CASSERGLGEKLFF TGTGCCAGCAGTGAAAGGGGGCTGGGTGAAAAACTGTTTTTT
few TRBD1 TRBJ1-2 TRBV7-2 CASSSGTGGARGYTF TGTGCCAGCAGCAGCGGGACAGGGGGCGCGAGGGGCTACACCTTC
. . TRBJ1-2 TRBV7-8 CASSPGEGYGYTF TGTGCCAGCAGCCCGGGGGAGGGATATGGCTACACCTTC
. . TRBJ1-2 TRBV7-2 CASSLAPGTGRGYTF TGTGCCAGCAGCTTAGCGCCGGGAACAGGGAGAGGCTACACCTTC
. TRBD1 TRBJ2-5 TRBV6-1 CASSMTGEEETQYF TGTGCCAGCAGCATGACAGGGGAGGAAGAGACCCAGTACTTC
. . TRBJ2-1 TRBV4-1 CASSQDNQGLEFF TGCGCCAGCAGCCAAGATAATCAGGGGCTGGAGTTCTTC
. TRBD2 TRBJ2-7 TRBV7-9 CASSPGLAGGEAEQYF TGTGCCAGCAGCCCGGGACTAGCGGGGGGAGAGGCCGAGCAGTACTTC
. . TRBJ1-2 TRBV5-1 CASSSTTGSYGYTF TGCGCCAGCAGCTCCACGACAGGCTCCTATGGCTACACCTTC
. TRBD1 TRBJ1-1 TRBV7-2 CASSLMTGATEAFF TGTGCCAGCAGCTTAATGACAGGGGCCACTGAAGCTTTCTTT
. . TRBJ1-2 TRBV19 CASSTRGSNYGYTF TGTGCCAGTAGTACGAGGGGGTCAAACTATGGCTACACCTTC
. . TRBJ2-1 TRBV5-1 CASSLFTESGEQFF TGCGCCAGCAGCTTGTTTACAGAGAGTGGTGAGCAGTTCTTC
. TRBD2 TRBJ2-5 TRBV13 CASSSPTSGGEETQYF TGTGCCAGCAGCTCCCCCACTAGCGGGGGTGAAGAGACCCAGTACTTC
. . TRBJ2-7 TRBV29-1 CSVAGPGAREVHEQYF TGCAGCGTTGCCGGACCGGGAGCCAGGGAGGTCCACGAGCAGTACTTC
. . TRBJ2-5 TRBV6-1 CASDYGQETQYF TGTGCCAGCGATTACGGTCAAGAGACCCAGTACTTC
. . TRBJ1-6 TRBV30 CAWRDSVSPLHF TGTGCCTGGAGGGACAGCGTCTCACCCCTCCACTTT
. . TRBJ2-3 TRBV6-5 CASSSRLVSDTQYF TGTGCCAGCAGTTCCAGACTAGTATCGGATACGCAGTATTTT
. . TRBJ1-6 TRBV30 CAWSVRQVGESYNSPLHF TGTGCCTGGAGTGTGCGACAGGTGGGAGAATCCTATAATTCACCCCTCCACTTT
. TRBD1 TRBJ2-7 TRBV7-3 CASSQEGGRSYEQYF TGTGCCAGCAGCCAGGAAGGGGGCCGCTCCTACGAGCAGTACTTC
. . TRBJ2-1 TRBV19 CASSIVGEGDQFF TGTGCCAGTAGTATAGTAGGAGAGGGGGACCAGTTCTTC
. . TRBJ2-2 TRBV30 CAWSVTESPFTGELFF TGTGCCTGGAGTGTAACGGAGTCCCCCTTCACCGGGGAGCTGTTTTTT
. TRBD1 TRBJ2-6 TRBV5-1 CASSWTGGPYSGANVLTF TGCGCCAGCAGCTGGACAGGGGGCCCCTATTCTGGGGCCAACGTCCTGACTTTC
. . TRBJ1-1 TRBV5-1 CASSSQGRTEAFF TGCGCCAGCAGCTCGCAGGGGCGCACTGAAGCTTTCTTT
few TRBD2 TRBJ2-2 TRBV19 CATRAGSYNTGELFF TGTGCCACCAGAGCGGGGTCCTACAACACCGGGGAGCTGTTTTTT
. TRBD2 TRBJ2-1 TRBV7-2 CASSLGGTSGGNEQFF TGTGCCAGCAGCTTAGGAGGGACTAGCGGGGGCAATGAGCAGTTCTTC
. TRBD1 TRBJ1-1 TRBV7-6 CASSSHRGMNTEAFF TGTGCCAGCAGCTCCCACAGGGGAATGAACACTGAAGCTTTCTTT
. TRBD2 TRBJ2-2 TRBV4-1 CASSQIGLAGGRGTGELFF TGCGCCAGCAGCCAAATAGGACTAGCGGGGGGGCGAGGTACCGGGGAGCTGTTTTTT